The text below deals with one T cell receptor beta chain. Its antigen is not known. The repertoire was sequenced with immunoSEQ multiplex PCR; TCRdb's copy has only in-frame clones and lacks some. This repertoire shows 87,000 or so clones, 90% found once; its top ten account for around 8%. The data belong to a study of T cell responses to AZD1222 COVID-19 vaccine. Study summary: It was second doses at about 4 or about 12 weeks that were pooled. The study, taken as a whole, reports: Breadth and depth of Spike-specific TCRs rose after two AZD1222 doses. Mapped onto spike, vaccine-associated CD4 TCRs spanned it and were dominant at 160-218 and 743-854.

Germline-derived CDR1 and CDR2 are SNHLY and FYNNEI. The CDR3 runs 14 residues. Losses at the gene ends were 5 bases for V and 7 bases for J; bases not matched to a gene: 5. The source of this sequence is an adult in good health. Sequenced here: peripheral blood, sampled on day 0 of AZD1222 vaccination. V gene TRBV2 combines with J gene TRBJ1-6; 7 nucleotides match TRBD1. CDR3 sequence: CASSTGTVNSPLHF. In DNA form, the CDR3 reads TGTGCCAGCAGTACCGGGACAGTAAATTCACCCCTCCACTTT. Full variable domain (rest looked up from reference TRBV2 and TRBJ1-6): EPEVTQTPSHQVTQMGQEVILRCVPISNHLYFYWYRQILGQKVEFLVSFYNNEISEKSEIFDDQFSVERPDGSNFTLKIRSTKLEDSAMYFCASSTGTVNSPLHFGNGTRLTVT.